The entry below gives a single T cell receptor (beta chain) sequence along with its context. What it recognizes is unknown. This entry belongs to a study of cytomegalovirus exposure and HLA in healthy donors. Whole-study findings and limits: Listed as cytomegalovirus-associated were about 160 TCR beta chains.

Trimming removed 1 base from V and 0 bases from J, with 12 bases in between. The CDR3 loop spans 16 amino acids. CDR1 and CDR2 (germline): SGHAT, FQNNGV. PCR used 60 Vbeta primers and 13 Jbeta primers. Data came from immunoSEQ multiplex PCR; TCRdb stores just in-frame clones and leaves some out. The repertoire holds over 75,000 clones, about a tenth seen once, with around 5% in the top ten. This TCR was recovered from a man aged 50 to 60 in good health and CMV-seropositive. Input material: PBMCs. The chain has TRBV11-2 and TRBJ2-5; perhaps TRBD2 as D (5 bases). Here the CDR3 DNA reads TGTGCCAGCAGCTTAGTTACGGGAAGGTACCAAGAGACCCAGTACTTC. Its translation is CASSLVTGRYQETQYF.